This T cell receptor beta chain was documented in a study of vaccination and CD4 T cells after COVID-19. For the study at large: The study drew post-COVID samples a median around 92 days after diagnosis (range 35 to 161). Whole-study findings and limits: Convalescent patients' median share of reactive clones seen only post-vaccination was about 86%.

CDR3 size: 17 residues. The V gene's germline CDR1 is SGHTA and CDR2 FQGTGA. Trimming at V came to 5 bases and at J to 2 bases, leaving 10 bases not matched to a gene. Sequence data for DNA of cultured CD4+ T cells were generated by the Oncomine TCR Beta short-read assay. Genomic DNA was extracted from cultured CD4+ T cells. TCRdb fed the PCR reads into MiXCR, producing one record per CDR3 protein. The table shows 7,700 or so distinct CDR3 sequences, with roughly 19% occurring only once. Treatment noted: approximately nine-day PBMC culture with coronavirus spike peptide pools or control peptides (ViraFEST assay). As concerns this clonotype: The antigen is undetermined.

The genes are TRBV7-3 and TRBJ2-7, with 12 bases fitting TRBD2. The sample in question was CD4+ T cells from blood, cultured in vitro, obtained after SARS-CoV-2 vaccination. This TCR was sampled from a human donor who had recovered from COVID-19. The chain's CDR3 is CASSVTSGGSRTYEQYF. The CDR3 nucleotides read TGTGCCAGCAGCGTCACTAGCGGGGGGTCTAGGACCTACGAGCAGTACTTC. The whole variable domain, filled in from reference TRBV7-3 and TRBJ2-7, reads GAGVSQTPSNKVTEKGKYVELRCDPISGHTALYWYRQSLGQGPEFLIYFQGTGAADDSGLPNDRFFAVRPEGSVSTLKIQRTERGDSAVYLCASSVTSGGSRTYEQYFGPGTRLTVT.